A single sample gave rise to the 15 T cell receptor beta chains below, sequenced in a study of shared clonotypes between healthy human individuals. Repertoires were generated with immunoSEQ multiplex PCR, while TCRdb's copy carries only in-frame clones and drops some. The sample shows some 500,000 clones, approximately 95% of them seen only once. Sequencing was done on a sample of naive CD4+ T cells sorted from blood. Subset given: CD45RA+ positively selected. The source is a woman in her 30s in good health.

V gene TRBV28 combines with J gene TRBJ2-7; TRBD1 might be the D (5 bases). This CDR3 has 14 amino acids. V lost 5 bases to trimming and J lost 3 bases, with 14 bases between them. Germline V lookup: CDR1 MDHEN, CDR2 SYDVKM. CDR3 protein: CASSRDRVHYEQYF. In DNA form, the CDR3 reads TGTGCCAGCAGTCGTGACAGAGTCCACTACGAGCAGTACTTC.

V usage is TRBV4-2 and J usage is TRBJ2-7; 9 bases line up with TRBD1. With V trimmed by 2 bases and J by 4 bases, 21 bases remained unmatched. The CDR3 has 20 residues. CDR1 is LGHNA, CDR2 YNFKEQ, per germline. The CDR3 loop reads CASSQPNSGTGTRTRYEQYF. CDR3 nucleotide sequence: TGTGCCAGCAGCCAACCCAATTCCGGGACAGGGACCCGCACGAGGTACGAGCAGTACTTC.

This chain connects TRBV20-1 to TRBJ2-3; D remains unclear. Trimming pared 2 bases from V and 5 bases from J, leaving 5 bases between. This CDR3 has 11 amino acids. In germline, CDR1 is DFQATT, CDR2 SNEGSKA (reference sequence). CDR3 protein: CSARSQDTQYF. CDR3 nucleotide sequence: TGCAGTGCTAGATCTCAAGATACGCAGTATTTT.

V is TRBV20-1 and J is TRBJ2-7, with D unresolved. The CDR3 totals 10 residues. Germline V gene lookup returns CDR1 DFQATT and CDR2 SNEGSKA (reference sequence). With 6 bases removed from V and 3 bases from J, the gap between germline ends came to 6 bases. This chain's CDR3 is CSASLYEQYF. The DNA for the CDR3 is TGCAGTGCGTCGCTCTACGAGCAGTACTTC.

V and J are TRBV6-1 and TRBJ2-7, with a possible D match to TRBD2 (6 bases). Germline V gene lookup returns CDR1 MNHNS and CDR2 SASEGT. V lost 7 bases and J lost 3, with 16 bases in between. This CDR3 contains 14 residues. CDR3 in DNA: TGTGCCAGCACCCGTTCGGGGGTAATCTACGAGCAGTACTTC. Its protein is CASTRSGVIYEQYF.

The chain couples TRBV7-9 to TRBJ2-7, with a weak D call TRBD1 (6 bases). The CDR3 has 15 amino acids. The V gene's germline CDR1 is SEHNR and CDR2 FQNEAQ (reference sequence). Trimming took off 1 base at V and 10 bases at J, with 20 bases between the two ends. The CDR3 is CASSLEAFRGTFQYF. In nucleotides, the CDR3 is TGTGCCAGCAGCTTAGAAGCGTTCAGGGGAACTTTTCAGTACTTC. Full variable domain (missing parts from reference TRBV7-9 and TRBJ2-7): DTGVSQNPRHKITKRGQNVTFRCDPISEHNRLYWYRQTLGQGPEFLTYFQNEAQLEKSRLLSDRFSAERPKGSFSTLEIQRTEQGDSAMYLCASSLEAFRGTFQYFGPGTRLTVT.

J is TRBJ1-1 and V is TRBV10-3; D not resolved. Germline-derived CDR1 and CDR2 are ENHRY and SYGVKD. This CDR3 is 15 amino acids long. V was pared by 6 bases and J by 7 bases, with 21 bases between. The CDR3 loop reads CAIRHDYIVGGEAFF. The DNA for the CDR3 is TGTGCCATCAGACACGACTATATTGTAGGAGGTGAAGCTTTCTTT.

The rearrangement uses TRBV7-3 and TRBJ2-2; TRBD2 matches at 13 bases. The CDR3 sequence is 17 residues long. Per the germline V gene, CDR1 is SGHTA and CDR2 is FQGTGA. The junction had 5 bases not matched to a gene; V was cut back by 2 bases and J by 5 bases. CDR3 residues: CASSLLGLAGKTGELFF. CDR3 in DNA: TGTGCCAGCAGCTTACTGGGACTAGCGGGAAAAACCGGGGAGCTGTTTTTT.

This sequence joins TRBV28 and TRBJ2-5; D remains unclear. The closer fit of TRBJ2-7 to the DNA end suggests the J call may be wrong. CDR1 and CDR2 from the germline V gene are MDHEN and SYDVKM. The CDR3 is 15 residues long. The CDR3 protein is CASSLSRLASYEQYF. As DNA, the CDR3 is TGTGCCAGCAGTTTATCCAGACTGGCCTCCTACGAGCAGTACTTC.

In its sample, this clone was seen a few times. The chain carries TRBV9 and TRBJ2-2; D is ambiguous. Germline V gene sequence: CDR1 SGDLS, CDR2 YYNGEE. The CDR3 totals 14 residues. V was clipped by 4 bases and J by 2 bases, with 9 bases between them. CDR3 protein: CASSYSANTGELFF. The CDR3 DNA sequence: TGTGCCAGCAGCTATAGTGCAAACACCGGGGAGCTGTTTTTT. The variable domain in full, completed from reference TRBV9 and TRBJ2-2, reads DSGVTQTPKHLITATGQRVTLRCSPRSGDLSVYWYQQSLDQGLQFLIQYYNGEERAKGNILERFSAQQFPDLHSELNLSSLELGDSALYFCASSYSANTGELFFGEGSRLTVL.

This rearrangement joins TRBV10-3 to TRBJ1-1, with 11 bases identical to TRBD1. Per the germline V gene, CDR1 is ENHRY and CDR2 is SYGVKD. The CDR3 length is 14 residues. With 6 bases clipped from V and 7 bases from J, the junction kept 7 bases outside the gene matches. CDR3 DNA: TGTGCCATCAGAGGACAGGGGGCGCGGGATGAAGCTTTCTTT. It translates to CAIRGQGARDEAFF.

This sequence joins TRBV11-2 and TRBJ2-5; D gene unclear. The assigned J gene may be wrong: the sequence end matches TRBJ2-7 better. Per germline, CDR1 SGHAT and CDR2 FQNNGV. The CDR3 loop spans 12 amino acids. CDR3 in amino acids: CASSLDRLEQYF. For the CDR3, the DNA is TGTGCCAGCAGCTTAGATCGCCTCGAGCAGTACTTC.

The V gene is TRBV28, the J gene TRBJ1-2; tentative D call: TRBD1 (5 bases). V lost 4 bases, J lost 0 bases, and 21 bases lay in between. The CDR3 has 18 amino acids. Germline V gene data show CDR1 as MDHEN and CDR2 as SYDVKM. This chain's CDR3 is CASSSHGANTRTNYGYTF. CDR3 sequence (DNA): TGTGCCAGCAGTTCCCACGGGGCGAACACGAGGACTAACTATGGCTACACCTTC.

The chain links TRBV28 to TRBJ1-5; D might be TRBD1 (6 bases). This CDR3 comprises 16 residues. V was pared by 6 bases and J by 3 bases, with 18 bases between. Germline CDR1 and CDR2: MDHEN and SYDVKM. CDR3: CASSHGAGTYNQPQHF. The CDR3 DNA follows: TGTGCCAGCAGCCACGGGGCAGGGACATACAATCAGCCCCAGCATTTT.

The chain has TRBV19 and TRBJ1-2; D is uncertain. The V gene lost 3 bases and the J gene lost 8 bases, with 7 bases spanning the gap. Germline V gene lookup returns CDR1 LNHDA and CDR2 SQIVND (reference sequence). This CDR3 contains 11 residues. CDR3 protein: CASSIYGGYTF. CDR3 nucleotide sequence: TGTGCCAGTAGTATCTATGGAGGCTACACCTTC.